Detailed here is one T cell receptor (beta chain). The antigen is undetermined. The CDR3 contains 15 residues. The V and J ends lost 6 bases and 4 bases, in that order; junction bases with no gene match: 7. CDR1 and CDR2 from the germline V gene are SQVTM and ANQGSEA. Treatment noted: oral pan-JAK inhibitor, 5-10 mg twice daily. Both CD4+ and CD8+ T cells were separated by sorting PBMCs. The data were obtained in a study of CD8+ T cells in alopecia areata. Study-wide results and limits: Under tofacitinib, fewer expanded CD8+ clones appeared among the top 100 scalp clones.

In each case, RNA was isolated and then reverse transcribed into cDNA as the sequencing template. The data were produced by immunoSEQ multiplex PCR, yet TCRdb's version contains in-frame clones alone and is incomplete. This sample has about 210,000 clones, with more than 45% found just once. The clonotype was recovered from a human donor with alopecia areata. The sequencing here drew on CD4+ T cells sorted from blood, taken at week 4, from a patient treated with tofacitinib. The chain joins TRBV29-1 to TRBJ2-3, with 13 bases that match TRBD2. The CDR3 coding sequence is TGCAGCGTCCTCCCCGGACTAGCGGGGGCAGATACGCAGTATTTT. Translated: CSVLPGLAGADTQYF.